The 13 T cell receptor beta chains presented below share a single source sample, sequenced in a study of blood T cell repertoires in COVID-19. Here immunoSEQ multiplex PCR was the method, and the copy in TCRdb shows in-frame clones only, minus some. The sample lists under 200,000 clones; 80% to 85% were seen once. The specimen was peripheral blood. The source is a human donor with acute or convalescent COVID-19. The donor label of this sample is uncertain.

The V call is TRBV5-1, the J call TRBJ2-1, with TRBD1 matching 9 bases. J gave up 2 bases and V 5 bases, and 5 bases lay outside the gene matches. The germline CDR1 and CDR2 sequences are SGHRS and YFSETQ. CDR3 length: 15 residues. The CDR3 sequence is CASRAGTGTYNEQFF. The DNA of the CDR3 is TGCGCCAGCAGGGCCGGGACAGGGACCTACAATGAGCAGTTCTTC.

This chain uses TRBV19 with TRBJ2-7; D ambiguous. The CDR3 consists of 13 residues. Trimming took 3 bases from V and 6 from J, leaving 12 bases between them. Germline V CDR1 and CDR2: LNHDA, SQIVND (reference sequence). CDR3 nucleotide sequence: TGTGCCAGTAGTATTTCGTCGCCGGGCGAGCAGTACTTC. Translation: CASSISSPGEQYF.

The chain links TRBV27 to TRBJ2-3, with a possible D match to TRBD1 (5 bases). CDR1 and CDR2 (germline): MNHEY, SMNVEV (reference sequence). V dropped 4 bases and J dropped 2 bases, with 7 bases sitting between them. This CDR3 region has 13 residues. The CDR3 region is CASSSGATDTQYF. Here the CDR3 DNA reads TGTGCCAGCAGTTCTGGGGCCACAGATACGCAGTATTTT.

The rearrangement joins TRBV5-1 to TRBJ2-5, with a weak D call TRBD2 (5 bases). The V end lost 6 bases, the J end lost 5 bases, and 29 bases lay between the germline ends. Germline V gene lookup returns CDR1 SGHRS and CDR2 YFSETQ. The CDR3 consists of 18 residues. The CDR3 DNA sequence: TGCGCCAGCATAAGGTTCCCGGGATCCCTATCTCGGAGGGAGACCCAGTACTTC. Residues: CASIRFPGSLSRRETQYF.

J is TRBJ2-1 and V is TRBV9, with 11 nucleotides matching TRBD2. This CDR3 is 15 amino acids long. CDR1 and CDR2 (germline): SGDLS, YYNGEE. The ends lost 6 bases at V and 7 bases at J; junction bases unmatched: 9. The CDR3 region has the DNA TGTGCCAGCACCATGGGCACTAGCGGGAGTAATGAGCAGTTCTTC. Its translation is CASTMGTSGSNEQFF.

The rearrangement joins TRBV27 to TRBJ1-5; 8 bases are shared with TRBD1. The junction had 16 bases not matched to a gene; V was cut back by 2 bases and J by 4 bases. The length of the CDR3 is 19 residues. Looked up from germline, CDR1 is MNHEY and CDR2 is SMNVEV (reference sequence). The CDR3 DNA reads TGTGCCAGCAGTTTAGAATGGGTAGCTAAAGGACAGGGAAATCAGCCCCAGCATTTT. Translation: CASSLEWVAKGQGNQPQHF.

V usage is TRBV29-1 and J usage is TRBJ2-7; no reliable D call. The CDR3 runs 14 residues. Deletions cut 0 bases from V and 6 bases from J, with 15 bases between. Germline V gene sequence: CDR1 SQVTM, CDR2 ANQGSEA. CDR3 in amino acids: CSVEDPNKPLEQYF. CDR3 coding DNA: TGCAGCGTTGAAGACCCCAACAAACCTCTCGAGCAGTACTTC.

To note about this clone: The sample holds other DNA sequences that translate to the same CDR3. The chain carries TRBV3-1 (or the pseudogene TRBV3-2) and TRBJ1-1; D gene uncertain. From germline, CDR1 is LGHDT and CDR2 YNNKEL (reference sequence). Trimming cost V 3 bases and J 1 base, with 3 bases left between them. The CDR3 length is 12 residues. In DNA, the CDR3 is TGTGCCAGCAGCCAGAGGAACACTGAAGCTTTCTTT. Its protein product is CASSQRNTEAFF.

This sequence joins TRBV10-3 and TRBJ1-1; no definite D call. Germline-derived CDR1 and CDR2 are ENHRY and SYGVKD. V was clipped by 0 bases and J by 3 bases, with 14 bases between them. This CDR3 spans 16 amino acids. The CDR3 region has the DNA TGTGCCATCAGTGAGTCGATTCCGCGCGCGGACACTGAAGCTTTCTTT. Translating it yields CAISESIPRADTEAFF.

The V gene is TRBV19, the J gene TRBJ1-5, with 10 bases identical to TRBD1. Per germline, CDR1 LNHDA and CDR2 SQIVND (reference sequence). Trimming took 2 bases from V and 5 from J; bases not matched to a gene: 9. CDR3 length: 17 residues. This CDR3 reads CASSIPLTGGVDQPQHF. The CDR3 bases are TGTGCCAGTAGTATACCCCTGACAGGGGGCGTTGATCAGCCCCAGCATTTT.

This chain connects TRBV7-6 to TRBJ1-3; D unresolved. The CDR3 loop spans 16 amino acids. In germline, CDR1 is SGHVS, CDR2 FNYEAQ. Trimming cost V 6 bases and J 0 bases, with 15 bases left between them. CDR3 amino acids: CASSSRTGLSGNTIYF. In DNA form, the CDR3 reads TGTGCCAGCAGTTCTCGGACCGGACTCTCTGGAAACACCATATATTTT.

This chain uses TRBV19 with TRBJ1-2; unclear D gene. The CDR3 has 14 amino acids. Germline CDR1 and CDR2: LNHDA and SQIVND (reference sequence). The V gene lost 5 bases and the J gene lost 3 bases, with 13 bases spanning the gap. CDR3 nucleotides: TGTGCCAGTAGTTCCCGGGAGGGCCACTATGGCTACACCTTC. Translating it yields CASSSREGHYGYTF.

CDR3: CASLGTGGARETQYF. In DNA, the CDR3 is TGTGCCAGCTTGGGGACCGGGGGGGCTCGAGAGACCCAGTACTTC. J is TRBJ2-5 and V is TRBV6-6, with 8 bases lining up with TRBD2. The germline V gene has CDR1 MNHNY and CDR2 SVGAGI (reference sequence). V gave up 8 bases and J gave up 4 bases; unmatched junction bases: 12. The CDR3 extends over 15 amino acids.